The clone carrying this T cell receptor beta chain is medium-sized by share. These data are taken from a study of T cell changes during pregnancy in multiple sclerosis. TCRdb's table, derived via immunoSEQ multiplex PCR, lists solely in-frame clones and lacks some. This sample has around 24,000 clones, with around 86% found just once. The CDR3 has 13 residues. V lost 6 bases, J lost 5 bases, and 13 bases lay in between. Germline assignment: CDR1 MNHNY and CDR2 SVGAGI (reference sequence). The chain is built from TRBV6-6 and TRBJ1-2, with D maybe TRBD1 (6 bases). This specimen consisted of CD4+ T cells from peripheral blood mononuclear cells, obtained in the second trimester of pregnancy. This receptor was identified in a female donor in good health, enrolled as a control in a pregnancy study. CDR3 DNA sequence: TGTGCCAGCAGGGACAGTCGTGGGTATGGCTACACCTTC. This codes for CASRDSRGYGYTF.